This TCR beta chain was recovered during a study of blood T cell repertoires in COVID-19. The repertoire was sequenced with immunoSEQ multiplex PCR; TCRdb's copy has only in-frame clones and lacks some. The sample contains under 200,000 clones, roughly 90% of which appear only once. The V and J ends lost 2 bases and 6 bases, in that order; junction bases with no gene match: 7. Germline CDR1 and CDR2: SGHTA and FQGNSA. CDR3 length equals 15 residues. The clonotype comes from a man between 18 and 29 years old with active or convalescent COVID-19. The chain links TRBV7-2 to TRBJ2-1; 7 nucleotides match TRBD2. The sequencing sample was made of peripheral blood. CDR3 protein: CASSLTSERGNEQFF. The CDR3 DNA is TGTGCCAGCAGCTTAACTAGCGAAAGGGGCAATGAGCAGTTCTTC.